The 26 T cell receptor beta chains reported below all come from one sample, sequenced in a study of glioma-infiltrating T cells. Using RNA template, CDR3s of TCR alpha and beta were amplified with iRepertoire arm-PCR. A single record per CDR3 protein comes from TCRdb applying MiXCR to the multiplex PCR reads. The data contain approximately 400,000 distinct CDR3 sequences, 41% of them singletons. Specimen: glioma tissue, nonneoplastic brain tissue, or PBMCs (not recorded which). Source of these receptors: a human donor with low-grade glioma or glioblastoma, undergoing nonglioma brain surgery, or in good health (not recorded which).

For this clonotype: This clone may be a read error of a much larger clone one base away. This chain uses TRBV6-2 or TRBV6-3 with TRBJ2-7; D is uncertain. CDR1 is MNHEY and CDR2 is SVGEGT in the germline V gene. This CDR3 has 14 residues. CDR3 region: CASSPQILSYVQYF. The CDR3 DNA sequence: TGTGCCAGCAGTCCCCAGATACTCTCCTACGTGCAGTACTTC.

This chain uses TRBV15 with TRBJ2-3; D possibly corresponds to TRBD2 (5 bases). The CDR3 totals 16 residues. V lost 3 bases and J 0 bases, leaving 13 bases between the germline ends. CDR1 and CDR2 from the germline V gene are LNHNV and YYDKDF (reference sequence). The CDR3 is CATSRRLAASTDTQYF. The CDR3 DNA follows: TGTGCCACCAGCAGGAGGCTAGCCGCTAGCACAGATACGCAGTATTTT.

This clonotype was observed a handful of times. The chain has TRBV20-1 and TRBJ2-2, with TRBD2 matching 13 bases. Germline V lookup: CDR1 DFQATT, CDR2 SNEGSKA (reference sequence). The CDR3 spans 15 residues. V lost 6 bases and J lost 3; bases outside the gene matches: 4. CDR3: CSARTSGSDTGELFF. In DNA, the CDR3 is TGCAGTGCCAGGACTAGCGGGAGCGACACCGGGGAGCTGTTTTTT.

This clonotype was picked up a small number of times. The chain carries TRBV10-3 and TRBJ2-5, with TRBD2 matching over 9 bases. The CDR3 extends over 14 amino acids. V dropped 4 bases and J dropped 2; count of bases not matched to a gene: 2. Germline lookup yields CDR1 ENHRY and CDR2 SYGVKD. CDR3 loop: CAISAREGQETQYF. CDR3 nucleotides: TGTGCCATCAGTGCGCGGGAGGGGCAAGAGACCCAGTACTTC.

The CDR3 DNA follows: TGTGCCAGTAGCATTTGGGATCTGAACACTGAAGCTTTCTTT. This encodes CASSIWDLNTEAFF. This chain joins TRBV19 and TRBJ1-1; D unresolved. The germline V gene has CDR1 LNHDA and CDR2 SQIVND (reference sequence). The CDR3 runs 14 residues. Trimming stripped 6 bases from V and 0 bases from J, with 11 bases between.

This clonotype was seen more than once but under ten times. This rearrangement joins TRBV2 to TRBJ2-3, with D possibly TRBD2 on 5 matching bases. The CDR3 sequence is 14 residues long. The germline V gene encodes CDR1 SNHLY and CDR2 FYNNEI. Trimming took off 4 bases at V and 5 bases at J, with 13 bases between the two ends. CDR3 sequence (DNA): TGTGCCAGCAGTGGGACCCCGGGGAGAGATACGCAGTATTTT. It codes for CASSGTPGRDTQYF.

The table lists this clonotype with many counts. The J gene is TRBJ1-6, the V gene TRBV28; D gene unclear. The length of the CDR3 is 15 residues. In germline, CDR1 is MDHEN, CDR2 SYDVKM. The V end lost 3 bases, the J end lost 7 bases, and 13 bases lay between the germline ends. This CDR3 is CASSFIPGGNSPLHF. The CDR3, as DNA: TGTGCCAGCAGTTTTATACCAGGAGGGAATTCACCCCTCCACTTT.

The sample holds many counts of this clonotype. The rearrangement joins TRBV20-1 to TRBJ2-3; 8 bases fit TRBD1. Germline V CDR1 and CDR2: DFQATT, SNEGSKA (reference sequence). The CDR3 length is 15 residues. V trimming: 6 bases; J trimming: 1 base; junction bases outside the gene matches: 9. The CDR3 sequence: CSARRPGQGTDTQYF. The CDR3 DNA is TGCAGTGCGAGAAGACCGGGACAGGGCACAGATACGCAGTATTTT.

The chain uses TRBV7-2 and TRBJ1-6; D unclear. CDR1 SGHTA and CDR2 FQGNSA come from the germline V gene. Trimming took off 8 bases at V and 9 bases at J, with 17 bases between the two ends. CDR3 length: 14 residues. The CDR3 nucleotides read TGTGCCAGCGGCATCTACCCGGGAAGTTCACCCCTCCACTTT. This gives the protein CASGIYPGSSPLHF.

This clonotype was found a few times. The chain employs TRBV28 and TRBJ1-5; perhaps TRBD1 as D (6 bases). Germline values: CDR1 MDHEN, CDR2 SYDVKM. The CDR3 contains 18 residues. The ends were cut back, 7 bases at V and 5 bases at J, with 27 bases in the middle. The CDR3 protein is CASTFSLAYLQGDQPQHF. For the CDR3, the DNA is TGTGCCAGCACCTTCTCGTTGGCCTATTTACAGGGCGATCAGCCCCAGCATTTT.

This chain uses TRBV6-5 with TRBJ2-3; D perhaps matches TRBD2 (6 bases). Germline V gene data show CDR1 as MNHEY and CDR2 as SVGAGI. V was trimmed by 5 bases and J by 2 bases, leaving 14 bases between them. The CDR3 runs 15 residues. In DNA, the CDR3 is TGTGCCAGCAGTGATGGCGGGGTTTTCACAGATACGCAGTATTTT. Translation gives CASSDGGVFTDTQYF.

This chain links TRBV18 with TRBJ1-1; tentatively, D is TRBD1 (5 bases). CDR1 is KGHSH, CDR2 LQKENI, per germline. Trimming removed 3 bases from V and 4 bases from J, with 12 bases in between. The CDR3 spans 14 residues. For the CDR3, the DNA is TGTGCCAGCTCACCGAGGACATCTCTCACTGAAGCTTTCTTT. Amino acids: CASSPRTSLTEAFF.

This clonotype has just a few counts. The chain couples TRBV19 to TRBJ2-1; 7 positions match TRBD1. After removal of 6 bases from V and 2 bases from J, the junction contained 13 bases not matched to a gene. CDR3 length: 17 residues. Per the germline V gene, CDR1 is LNHDA and CDR2 is SQIVND (reference sequence). The CDR3, as DNA: TGTGCCAGTAGCCCCAACCGACGAGGGGGCACCTACAATGAGCAGTTCTTC. This translates into CASSPNRRGGTYNEQFF. Drawing the rest from reference TRBV19 and TRBJ2-1, the complete variable domain is DGGITQSPKYLFRKEGQNVTLSCEQNLNHDAMYWYRQDPGQGLRLIYYSQIVNDFQKGDIAEGYSVSREKKESFPLTVTSAQKNPTAFYLCASSPNRRGGTYNEQFFGPGTRLTVL.

Of note for this clonotype: Mismatch with germline at one junction end may stem from a read error. The V call is TRBV19, the J call TRBJ2-5; unclear D gene. In germline, CDR1 is LNHDA, CDR2 SQIVND (reference sequence). This CDR3 spans 14 amino acids. Here the CDR3 DNA reads TGTGCCAGTAGTATAAGCCACAAGAAAGAGACCCGGTACTTC. Its translation: CASSISHKKETRYF.

This clonotype was recorded at least ten times. The chain employs TRBV28 and TRBJ1-5; 7 bases match TRBD1. The germline V gene has CDR1 MDHEN and CDR2 SYDVKM. The ends lost 3 bases at V and 1 base at J; junction bases unmatched: 3. The CDR3 extends over 15 amino acids. The CDR3 DNA follows: TGTGCCAGCAGTTTGGGGACAGAAAGCAATCAGCCCCAGCATTTT. Residues: CASSLGTESNQPQHF.

With respect to this clonotype: Being one base from a much bigger clone, this may be a read error. The missing conserved phenylalanine or tryptophan at the end of this CDR3 makes a read error likely. The chain joins TRBV7-2 to TRBJ2-1; TRBD1 or TRBD2 may be the D gene (5 bases each). The CDR3 is 15 residues long. Germline lookup yields CDR1 SGHTA and CDR2 FQGNSA. With 2 bases removed from V and 6 bases from J, the gap between germline ends came to 14 bases. The CDR3 loop is CASSLWGITTNEQFS. The CDR3 region has the DNA TGTGCCAGCAGCTTATGGGGGATCACGACCAATGAGCAGTTCTCC.

In regard to this clonotype: One junction end disagrees with the germline gene, perhaps due to a read error. The chain uses TRBV20-1 and TRBJ2-1; TRBD2 matches at 12 bases. Germline V gives CDR1 DFQATT, CDR2 SNEGSKA (reference sequence). This CDR3 contains 14 residues. In DNA, the CDR3 is TGCAGTGTCGGGACTAGCGGGTTCTACAATGAGCAGCTCTTC. It translates to CSVGTSGFYNEQLF.

In its sample, this clonotype was seen many times. A much larger clone is a single base away; this may be a read error. This chain uses TRBV6-2 or TRBV6-3 with TRBJ2-7; D is uncertain. Germline V CDR1 and CDR2: MNHEY, SVGEGT. The V gene lost 2 bases and the J gene lost 2 bases, with 1 base spanning the gap. CDR3 size: 11 residues. CDR3 coding DNA: TGTGCCAGCAGTTACCCCTACGAGCAGTACTTC. Its translation is CASSYPYEQYF.

The chain combines TRBV15 with TRBJ2-5; D not certain. Trimming took 5 bases from V and 7 from J, leaving 20 bases between them. Germline lookup yields CDR1 LNHNV and CDR2 YYDKDF (reference sequence). CDR3 length: 15 amino acids. The CDR3: CATSESNHPTGTQYF. CDR3 bases: TGTGCCACCAGCGAATCGAATCACCCGACGGGGACCCAGTACTTC.

This clonotype was recorded at least ten times. This chain uses TRBV27 with TRBJ1-6, with a weak D call TRBD1 (5 bases). The V and J ends lost 8 bases and 7 bases respectively, with 15 bases between them. This CDR3 contains 14 residues. Per the germline V gene, CDR1 is MNHEY and CDR2 is SMNVEV (reference sequence). The CDR3 region is CASRSPGVNSPLHF. The CDR3 bases are TGTGCCAGCCGAAGCCCGGGGGTGAATTCACCCCTCCACTTT.

This clonotype was observed a single time. A read error may produce the germline difference seen at one junction end. The rearrangement links TRBV7-2 to TRBJ1-5, with TRBD1 matching over 8 bases. Germline assignment: CDR1 SGHTA and CDR2 FQGNSA. This CDR3 is 14 amino acids long. The chain's CDR3 is CASSSDRGNQAQHF. CDR3 DNA: TGTGCCAGTAGCTCCGACAGGGGAAATCAGGCCCAGCATTTT.

The table lists this clonotype with many counts. The chain joins TRBV15 to TRBJ1-4; D is undetermined. Between the trimmed V and J ends, which lost 4 bases and 8 bases, there was a span of 14 bases. The CDR3 contains 14 residues. CDR1 and CDR2 from the germline V gene are LNHNV and YYDKDF (reference sequence). The CDR3 coding sequence is TGTGCCACCAGCACCGACCCGGCGGGAGAAAAACTGTTTTTT. Translation: CATSTDPAGEKLFF.

This clonotype was seen a handful of times. The genes are TRBV18 and TRBJ2-3; the D gene is possibly TRBD2 (6 bases). V lost 6 bases and J lost 1, with 17 bases in between. Germline V CDR1 and CDR2: KGHSH, LQKENI. The CDR3 length is 16 residues. The DNA of the CDR3 is TGTGCCAGCTCCCCTTCAAGCGGGCGGGGCACAGATACGCAGTATTTT. Amino acid sequence: CASSPSSGRGTDTQYF.

This clonotype was seen a handful of times. V is TRBV7-9 and J is TRBJ1-2; TRBD1 might be the D (5 bases). CDR3 length: 14 residues. The V end was cut by 0 bases, the J end by 3 bases, with 8 bases between. Germline V gives CDR1 SEHNR, CDR2 FQNEAQ (reference sequence). CDR3 protein: CASSLAGTYYGYTF. The CDR3 DNA is TGTGCCAGCAGCTTAGCGGGGACCTACTATGGCTACACCTTC.

There are many counts of this clonotype. V gene TRBV4-2 combines with J gene TRBJ2-5; the D gene is possibly TRBD2 (5 bases). Between the trimmed V and J ends, which lost 3 bases and 1 base, there was a span of 12 bases. CDR1 and CDR2 (germline): LGHNA, YNFKEQ. This CDR3 contains 15 residues. CDR3 bases: TGTGCCAGCAGCCAGGCTAGCCGCTCCCAAGAGACCCAGTACTTC. It specifies CASSQASRSQETQYF.

This clonotype was seen repeatedly, ten times or more. The V gene is TRBV6-2 or TRBV6-3, the J gene TRBJ2-3, with TRBD2 matching over 8 bases. V lost 10 bases to trimming and J lost 4 bases; unmatched junction nucleotides: 19. The CDR3 is 17 amino acids. Per germline, CDR1 MNHEY and CDR2 SVGEGT. The CDR3 region has the DNA TGTGCCACCGTTGAGTCTCGCGGACTAGCAGGTCCAGATACGCAGTATTTT. Translating it yields CATVESRGLAGPDTQYF.